These 12 T cell receptor beta chains were sequenced from one sample in a study of metastatic and nonmetastatic thyroid tumors. Treatment of any kind had been given to no patient before thyroid surgery. TCRdb re-called clones from the PCR reads using MiXCR. The sample holds tens of thousands of clones, 24% seen once. Source material: blood. The receptors originated from a male donor with papillary thyroid cancer or a benign thyroid nodule (not recorded which). Some clones in this sample may be carry-over from other donors' samples.

This clone was seen many times. The chain joins TRBV19 to TRBJ2-2, with 7 bases lining up with TRBD1. Germline CDR1 and CDR2: LNHDA and SQIVND (reference sequence). This CDR3 region has 16 residues. After removal of 7 bases from V and 3 bases from J, the junction contained 11 bases not matched to a gene. The CDR3 coding sequence is TGTGCCAGTACGAGGGCGTCAGGGGGACACACCGGGGAGCTGTTTTTT. It translates to CASTRASGGHTGELFF. The full variable domain, with the rest looked up from reference TRBV19 and TRBJ2-2, is DGGITQSPKYLFRKEGQNVTLSCEQNLNHDAMYWYRQDPGQGLRLIYYSQIVNDFQKGDIAEGYSVSREKKESFPLTVTSAQKNPTAFYLCASTRASGGHTGELFFGEGSRLTVL.

The sample holds many counts of this clone. This sequence joins TRBV28 and TRBJ1-2, with D unclear. Germline V lookup: CDR1 MDHEN, CDR2 SYDVKM. V was trimmed by 2 bases and J by 5 bases, leaving 18 bases between them. This CDR3 comprises 16 residues. The CDR3 DNA is TGTGCCAGCAGTTTAAGTGCCTCGGCAGTCGCTTATGGCTACACCTTC. Protein product: CASSLSASAVAYGYTF.

By frequency in the sample, this clone is medium-sized (0.01 to 0.1%). This chain joins TRBV27 and TRBJ2-7; 8 nucleotides line up with TRBD1. V was pared by 10 bases and J by 1 base, with 12 bases of the junction left unmatched. The germline V gene encodes CDR1 MNHEY and CDR2 SMNVEV (reference sequence). This CDR3 contains 15 residues. CDR3 protein: CATHPETGVSYEQYF. The CDR3 bases are TGTGCCACCCACCCCGAGACAGGGGTTTCCTACGAGCAGTACTTC.

This clone was seen a few times. This sequence joins TRBV28 and TRBJ2-2; 8 nucleotides line up with TRBD1. V dropped 11 bases and J dropped 4; count of bases not matched to a gene: 3. The CDR3 spans 12 residues. Germline CDR1 is MDHEN and CDR2 is SYDVKM. CDR3 bases: TGTGCCTCAGGGGGCGGCACCGGGGAGCTGTTTTTT. It encodes CASGGGTGELFF.

This clone occurred many times. The V and J genes are TRBV10-3 and TRBJ2-1, with D hard to call. With 3 bases removed from V and 10 bases from J, the gap between germline ends came to 10 bases. CDR3 length: 12 amino acids. In germline, CDR1 is ENHRY, CDR2 SYGVKD. The CDR3 nucleotides are TGTGCCATCAGTGAAGAAGTAGGCGAGCAGTTCTTC. Translated: CAISEEVGEQFF.

This clone was detected many times. The CDR3 bases are TGCGCCAGCAGCTTGGGGACAGGGGTCTCTCCACCCCTCCACTTT. Amino acid sequence: CASSLGTGVSPPLHF. The J gene is TRBJ1-6, the V gene TRBV5-1; 9 bases are a match to TRBD1. Germline values: CDR1 SGHRS, CDR2 YFSETQ. After removal of 0 bases from V and 11 bases from J, the junction contained 6 bases not matched to a gene. This CDR3 region has 15 residues.

The J gene is TRBJ2-1, the V gene TRBV20-1, with 7 positions matching TRBD2. The CDR3 consists of 12 residues. Trimming took 3 bases from V and 9 from J; bases not matched to a gene: 5. Looked up from germline, CDR1 is DFQATT and CDR2 is SNEGSKA (reference sequence). The CDR3 sequence is CSARHGGIEQFF. CDR3 nucleotide sequence: TGCAGTGCTAGGCACGGGGGGATTGAGCAGTTCTTC.

This rearrangement joins TRBV6-1 to TRBJ1-1; tentative D call: TRBD1 (5 bases). From germline, CDR1 is MNHNS and CDR2 SASEGT. Trimming took off 6 bases at V and 9 bases at J, with 20 bases between the two ends. The CDR3 is 14 amino acids. CDR3 protein: CASRASFRDGQAFF. CDR3 DNA: TGTGCCAGCAGGGCCTCTTTCCGGGACGGCCAAGCTTTCTTT.

This chain joins TRBV11-3 and TRBJ2-7; D unclear. CDR1 SGHNT and CDR2 YENEEA come from the germline V gene. This CDR3 spans 13 amino acids. V was clipped by 4 bases and J by 5 bases, with 12 bases between them. The CDR3 bases are TGTGCCAGCAGCTCCCGAGCGTCCCACGAGCAGTACTTC. It specifies CASSSRASHEQYF.

The table lists this clone with many counts. This chain joins TRBV3-1 and TRBJ2-2, with 7 nucleotides matching TRBD1. Germline loops: CDR1 LGHDT, CDR2 YNNKEL (reference sequence). The CDR3 has 16 amino acids. The ends lost 2 bases at V and 0 bases at J; junction bases unmatched: 3. The CDR3 loop reads CASSQHRGANTGELFF. The CDR3 DNA is TGTGCCAGCAGCCAACACAGGGGCGCGAACACCGGGGAGCTGTTTTTT.

V and J are TRBV6-1 and TRBJ1-2; no firm D call. Germline assignment: CDR1 MNHNS and CDR2 SASEGT. Between the trimmed V and J ends, which lost 3 bases and 6 bases, there was a span of 11 bases. The CDR3 has 13 amino acids. CDR3 region: CASSEAVGDGYTF. The CDR3, as DNA: TGTGCCAGCAGTGAGGCGGTGGGAGATGGCTACACCTTC.

This clone is labeled as medium-sized. The chain recombines TRBV18 with TRBJ2-7; D remains ambiguous. CDR3 length: 12 amino acids. Trimming pared 6 bases from V and 3 bases from J, leaving 9 bases between. The germline V gene has CDR1 KGHSH and CDR2 LQKENI. The CDR3 spells CASSPGNYEQYF. CDR3 nucleotide sequence: TGTGCCAGCTCCCCCGGAAACTACGAGCAGTACTTC.